One sample yielded the 6 T cell receptor beta chains listed below, sequenced in a study of siplizumab effects on memory and regulatory T cells. Generated by immunoSEQ multiplex PCR, the TCRdb table keeps only in-frame clones and is missing some. The top ten clones hold roughly 3.8% of a sample with tens of thousands of clones, around four fifths of them seen once. Sequencing used memory CD4+ T cells sorted from blood. The receptors were sampled from a human donor in good health.

The J gene is TRBJ1-5, the V gene TRBV2; TRBD1 aligns across 9 bases. V shed 3 bases, J shed 4 bases, and the junction held 4 bases outside the gene matches. The CDR3 consists of 15 residues. Germline-derived CDR1 and CDR2 are SNHLY and FYNNEI. The CDR3 protein is CASSEGGQGNQPQHF. As DNA, the CDR3 is TGTGCCAGCAGTGAGGGGGGACAGGGTAATCAGCCCCAGCATTTT.

The chain carries TRBV9 and TRBJ2-7; D not certain. The CDR3 sequence is 14 residues long. CDR1 and CDR2 (germline): SGDLS, YYNGEE. Trimming cost V 3 bases and J 0 bases, with 10 bases left between them. The CDR3 sequence is CASSGTASSYEQYF. The CDR3 bases are TGTGCCAGCAGCGGGACGGCCAGCTCCTACGAGCAGTACTTC.

The CDR3 sequence is CASSLVGGSSYEQYF. Written as DNA, the CDR3 is TGTGCCAGCAGCTTAGTCGGTGGGAGTAGCTACGAGCAGTACTTC. The chain employs TRBV11-1 and TRBJ2-7, with D perhaps matching TRBD2 (5 bases). The CDR3 spans 15 residues. The V end lost 1 base, the J end lost 3 bases, and 13 bases lay between the germline ends. Per the germline V gene, CDR1 is SGHAT and CDR2 is FQDESV (reference sequence).

By share of the sample, this clone is medium-sized. V and J are TRBV2 and TRBJ2-1; D unclear. V was shortened by 6 bases and J by 3 bases, with 6 bases between the two germline ends. CDR3 length: 12 amino acids. CDR1 and CDR2 (germline): SNHLY, FYNNEI. CDR3 in amino acids: CASSSLYNEQFF. DNA of the CDR3: TGTGCCAGCAGCAGTCTCTACAATGAGCAGTTCTTC.

This clone was detected a few times. The chain is built from TRBV7-9 and TRBJ2-1; tentatively, D is TRBD1 (6 bases). CDR1 SEHNR and CDR2 FQNEAQ come from the germline V gene (reference sequence). The CDR3 has 16 amino acids. Trimming took off 5 bases at V and 0 bases at J, with 14 bases between the two ends. The CDR3 DNA sequence: TGTGCCAGCAGCACTACTAGGGGGAGCTCCTACAATGAGCAGTTCTTC. Protein: CASSTTRGSSYNEQFF.

The V call is TRBV14, the J call TRBJ1-3; maybe TRBD1 (6 bases). With 3 bases removed from V and 5 bases from J, the gap between germline ends came to 14 bases. In germline, CDR1 is SGHDN, CDR2 FVKESK. This CDR3 region has 15 residues. CDR3 nucleotide sequence: TGTGCCAGCAGCCAGCCCGGGGGGCTCAGAAACACCATATATTTT. Translation: CASSQPGGLRNTIYF.